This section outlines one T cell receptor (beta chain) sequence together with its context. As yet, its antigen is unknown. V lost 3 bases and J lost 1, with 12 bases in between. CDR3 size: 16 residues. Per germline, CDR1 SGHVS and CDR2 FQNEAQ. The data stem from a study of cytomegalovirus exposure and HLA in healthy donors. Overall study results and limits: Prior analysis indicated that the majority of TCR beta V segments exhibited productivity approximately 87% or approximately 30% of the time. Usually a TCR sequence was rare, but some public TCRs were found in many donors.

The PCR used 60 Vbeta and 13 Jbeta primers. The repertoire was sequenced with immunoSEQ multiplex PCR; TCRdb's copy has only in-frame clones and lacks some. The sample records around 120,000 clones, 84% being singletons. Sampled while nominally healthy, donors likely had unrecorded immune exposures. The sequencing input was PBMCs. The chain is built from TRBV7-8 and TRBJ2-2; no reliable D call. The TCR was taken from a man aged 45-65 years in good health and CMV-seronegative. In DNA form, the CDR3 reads TGTGCCAGCAGCTTCAACCGTGCGTGGAACACCGGGGAGCTGTTTTTT. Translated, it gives CASSFNRAWNTGELFF.